Reported below is one TCR beta chain. The CDR3 consists of 16 residues. Germline V CDR1 and CDR2: MDHEN, SYDVKM. The V gene end was trimmed by 3 bases and the J gene end by 7 bases; junction bases not matched to a gene: 10. This specimen comes from a study of blood T cell dynamics during melanoma immunotherapy. Turning to the study itself: Patients with metastatic melanoma got pembrolizumab or nivolumab-ipilimumab as first-line care.

The assay received all extracted DNA from sorted CD8+ subsets. Repertoires were generated with immunoSEQ multiplex PCR, while TCRdb's copy carries only in-frame clones and drops some. The sample lists around 15,000 clones, roughly 93% seen once, with about 0.21% in the top ten. As to time point: week 3, after first cycle of checkpoint inhibitor. Samples come from before therapy and from week 3 after the first blockade cycle. Prior systemic cancer therapy, immunosuppressant use and other active malignancies excluded patients. This TCR was recovered from a human donor with melanoma. The sample consisted of effector memory CD8+ T cells from blood, taken from a patient treated with checkpoint blockade. The J gene is TRBJ2-7, the V gene TRBV28; 12 bases match TRBD2. CDR3 nucleotide sequence: TGTGCCAGCAGTTTGGGGACTAGCGGGCCCAATGGTGAGCAGTACTTC. It encodes CASSLGTSGPNGEQYF.